The 12 T cell receptor beta chains given below trace back to one sample, sequenced in a study of blood T cells in healthy people across ages. It was with a sample-barcoded 5' primer and a J-beta primer mix that a second PCR of roughly 7 to 12 cycles was run. Via MiXCR, TCRdb re-called the 5' RACE reads, giving one row per CDR3 protein. The sample comprises about 770,000 distinct CDR3 sequences, 40% to 50% of which are singletons, and roughly 19% rests with the top ten. The sample taken for sequencing was blood. The receptors were gathered from a man between 60 and 75 years old in good health.

The CDR3 region is CASSARPYNTEAFF. CDR3 nucleotide sequence: TGTGCCAGCAGTGCGAGGCCCTACAACACTGAAGCTTTCTTT. The genes are TRBV27 and TRBJ1-1; no clear D. The CDR3 runs to 14 residues. Trimming cost V 5 bases and J 2 bases, with 12 bases left between them. CDR1 and CDR2 from the germline V gene are MNHEY and SMNVEV (reference sequence).

In its sample, this clonotype was seen once. The chain uses TRBV15 and TRBJ1-1; no firm D call. CDR3 length equals 14 residues. V gave up 3 bases and J gave up 0 bases, with 8 bases separating them. Germline CDR1 is LNHNV and CDR2 is YYDKDF (reference sequence). The CDR3 protein is CATSSDQMNTEAFF. In DNA, the CDR3 is TGTGCCACCAGCAGTGATCAAATGAACACTGAAGCTTTCTTT. The whole variable domain, filled in from reference TRBV15 and TRBJ1-1, reads DAMVIQNPRYQVTQFGKPVTLSCSQTLNHNVMYWYQQKSSQAPKLLFHYYDKDFNNEADTPDNFQSRRPNTSFCFLDIRSPGLGDTAMYLCATSSDQMNTEAFFGQGTRLTVV.

In regard to this clonotype: Its ends do not fully match the called genes, so a read error is possible. The chain combines TRBV20-1 with TRBJ1-2; TRBD1 aligns across 7 bases. The CDR3 runs to 12 residues. The germline V gene has CDR1 DFQATT and CDR2 SNEGSKA (reference sequence). The CDR3 nucleotides are TGCAGTGCTCAGACAGGGCACTATGGCTGCACCTTC. Residues: CSAQTGHYGCTF.

J is TRBJ2-3 and V is TRBV27; 7 bases are shared with TRBD2. The germline gives CDR1 MNHEY, CDR2 SMNVEV (reference sequence). CDR3 length: 15 amino acids. The V segment lost 5 bases and the J segment 5 bases; nucleotides outside the gene matches: 10. CDR3 sequence: CASSPLGASGDTQYF. CDR3 coding DNA: TGTGCCAGCAGTCCGCTTGGGGCTAGCGGAGATACGCAGTATTTT.

The CDR3 bases are TGTGCCAGTGGGGGCCCAGCTACGGAGCAGTACTTC. This sequence encodes CASGGPATEQYF. The rearrangement links TRBV7-9 to TRBJ2-7; TRBD1 might be the D (6 bases). This CDR3 has 12 residues. Germline lookup yields CDR1 SEHNR and CDR2 FQNEAQ (reference sequence). V was clipped by 9 bases and J by 7 bases, with 16 bases between them.

V and J are TRBV12-3 or TRBV12-4 and TRBJ2-2; TRBD1 matches 8 bases. This CDR3 has 13 residues. J was trimmed by 7 bases and V by 5 bases; bases with no gene match: 3. This CDR3 reads CASSVTGDGELFF. The CDR3 nucleotides read TGTGCCAGCAGTGTGACAGGGGACGGGGAGCTGTTTTTT.

The chain recombines TRBV4-3 with TRBJ2-1, with 8 bases matching TRBD2. V shed 0 bases, J shed 6 bases, and the junction held 7 bases outside the gene matches. Germline CDR1 LGHNA, CDR2 YSLEER. CDR3 length equals 16 residues. The DNA for the CDR3 is TGCGCCAGCAGCCAAGAGGGGGGACTAGGGCTCAATGAGCAGTTCTTC. The encoded protein is CASSQEGGLGLNEQFF.

This clonotype is a singleton in its sample. The chain carries TRBV4-1 and TRBJ2-1, with 8 positions matching TRBD1. CDR3 length: 14 amino acids. Per the germline V gene, CDR1 is MGHRA and CDR2 is YSYEKL. V shed 4 bases and J 8 bases; nucleotides not matched to a gene: 7. This CDR3 reads CASSPGGADYEQFF. The CDR3 coding sequence is TGCGCCAGCAGCCCAGGGGGCGCGGATTATGAGCAGTTCTTC.

The chain combines TRBV14 with TRBJ1-6; TRBD1 aligns across 7 bases. This CDR3 is 14 amino acids long. After removal of 5 bases from V and 8 bases from J, the junction contained 6 bases not matched to a gene. Germline V CDR1 and CDR2: SGHDN, FVKESK. CDR3 amino acids: CASSGPGGDSPLHF. The CDR3 bases are TGTGCCAGCAGCGGTCCAGGGGGGGATTCACCCCTCCACTTT. The full variable domain, in which reference TRBV14 and TRBJ1-6 provide the parts outside the CDR3, is EAGVTQFPSHSVIEKGQTVTLRCDPISGHDNLYWYRRVMGKEIKFLLHFVKESKQDESGMPNNRFLAERTGGTYSTLKVQPAELEDSGVYFCASSGPGGDSPLHFGNGTRLTVT.

This clonotype was seen only a few times. The V and J genes are TRBV9 and TRBJ1-2; 7 bases map to TRBD1. V was clipped by 2 bases and J by 2 bases; unmatched bases: 9. CDR1 and CDR2 (germline): SGDLS, YYNGEE. The CDR3 runs 16 residues. The chain's CDR3 is CASSVHSGQRNYGYTF. CDR3 DNA sequence: TGTGCCAGCAGCGTCCACTCGGGACAGCGAAACTATGGCTACACCTTC.

The chain carries TRBV20-1 and TRBJ2-3; D is possibly TRBD2 (6 bases). Trimming removed 6 bases at V and 2 bases at J, with 18 bases between. This CDR3 has 15 amino acids. Germline lookup yields CDR1 DFQATT and CDR2 SNEGSKA (reference sequence). The CDR3 nucleotides are TGCAGTGCAACTAGCCAAGTTAGAATCACAGATACGCAGTATTTT. It codes for CSATSQVRITDTQYF.

The J gene is TRBJ1-2, the V gene TRBV4-3, with D uncertain. The germline CDR1 and CDR2 sequences are LGHNA and YSLEER. CDR3 size: 13 residues. Between the trimmed V and J ends, which lost 2 bases and 6 bases, there was a span of 10 bases. CDR3 protein: CASSQRLKDGYTF. CDR3 nucleotides: TGCGCCAGCAGCCAACGACTCAAGGATGGCTACACCTTC.